This TCR beta chain was identified in a study of cytomegalovirus exposure and HLA in healthy donors. General study points: Analyses of presence/absence relied on an assumption of roughly uniform sequencing depth across donors.

Primers for the PCR totalled 60 Vbeta and 13 Jbeta. Here immunoSEQ multiplex PCR was the method, and the copy in TCRdb shows in-frame clones only, minus some. The sample holds about 230,000 clones, 70% to 90% seen once. Of note for this clone: Its specificity is not known.

The TCR comes from a human donor in good health. Sequences were obtained from PBMCs.

For the CDR3, the DNA is TGTGCCAGTAGTATCGGCTCTGGGGCCAACGTCCTGACTTTC. The encoded protein is CASSIGSGANVLTF. V usage is TRBV19 and J usage is TRBJ2-6; no clear D. Between the trimmed V and J ends, which lost 3 bases and 0 bases, there was a span of 3 bases. The CDR3 is 14 amino acids. CDR1 LNHDA and CDR2 SQIVND come from the germline V gene (reference sequence). Full variable domain (rest looked up from reference TRBV19 and TRBJ2-6): DGGITQSPKYLFRKEGQNVTLSCEQNLNHDAMYWYRQDPGQGLRLIYYSQIVNDFQKGDIAEGYSVSREKKESFPLTVTSAQKNPTAFYLCASSIGSGANVLTFGAGSRLTVL.